This T cell receptor (beta chain) came from a study of blood T cell repertoires in COVID-19. The overall study: Sites across the United States, Italy and Spain contributed samples from acute and convalescent COVID-19. The cDNA or gDNA used as material had been derived from T cells, B-cell-depleted T cells, or PBMCs.

The method was immunoSEQ multiplex PCR; TCRdb's version includes in-frame clones alone and lacks a portion of them. Of a few hundred thousand clones in the sample, 80% to 90% were seen once. Enrollees, about 18 to 89 years old, lived in 24 US areas. Allocation to cohorts depended on clinical history reported by the participants. Source material: PBMCs or T cells enriched from blood (not recorded which). This clonotype originated in a young man who had recovered from COVID-19.

CDR3 nucleotides: TGTGCCAGCAGTTTTTTAGAAAACTATAATTCACCCCTCCACTTT. The encoded protein is CASSFLENYNSPLHF. The V gene is TRBV28, the J gene TRBJ1-6; D unclear. CDR1 and CDR2 from the germline V gene are MDHEN and SYDVKM. The CDR3 is made up of 15 amino acids. V shed 3 bases and J shed 3 bases, with 9 bases lying between them.